The clone carrying this T cell receptor (beta chain) has ten or more counts. Its antigen remains unidentified. This sample is drawn from a study of molecular identifiers for immune sequencing clone quantification. General study findings and limits: Spike-in Jurkat TCR RNA from a single cell reportedly registered among one million naive cells. Underestimation of highly expanded clone sizes could arise where identical TCR molecules share a barcode.

MiXCR was run by TCRdb on the PCR reads, yielding one entry per CDR3 protein. Of approximately 590,000 distinct CDR3 sequences in the sample, 25% were seen once. Input for naive CD8 libraries was roughly 20,000 to 1,000,000 sorted cells; the RNA fraction used was 10%, 30% or 50%. The V and J ends lost 8 bases and 0 bases respectively, with 14 bases between them. In germline, CDR1 is SQVTM, CDR2 ANQGSEA. CDR3 size: 14 residues. Source material: naive CD8+ T cells from blood, with Jurkat cell RNA spiked in. The subset was: FACS-sorted CD8+CD4-CCR7+CD45RA+ naive T cells. This sequence originates from a human donor in good health. Some libraries in this study had Jurkat cell RNA spiked in. V usage is TRBV29-1 and J usage is TRBJ2-1, with D perhaps matching TRBD2 (6 bases). The CDR3 sequence: CSSWRADSYNEQFF. The CDR3 nucleotides read TGCAGCTCGTGGAGGGCTGACTCCTACAATGAGCAGTTCTTC.